A selection of T cell receptor beta chains follows, all from one sample in a study of shared T cell receptors in the human thymus. Using immunoSEQ multiplex PCR, the repertoire was profiled, and TCRdb retains in-frame clones only, with some absent. The repertoire holds about 660,000 clones, 88% seen once, with around 0.0099% in the top ten. These data were also filed under a second study, of human thymus T cells.

Sequenced sample: thymocytes. The source of these receptors is a boy younger than two with a congenital heart defect. Each CDR3 is given without its conserved first and last residue.

j_call v_call cdr3_aa
TRBJ2-7 TRBV5-4 ASSSPGLRTYEQY
TRBJ2-5 TRBV5-6 ASSLRTLIETQY
TRBJ1-1 TRBV30 AWSVRNLDSPTNTEAF
TRBJ2-1 TRBV5-1 ASSTRTGDSNEQF
TRBJ2-7 TRBV16 ASSQMTSGTNEQY
TRBJ1-2 TRBV19 ASSTSRWAYGYT
TRBJ2-2 TRBV7-8 ASSRGGELF
TRBJ2-7 TRBV27 ASSSPGTGYEQY
TRBJ2-7 TRBV14 ASSSRTGSYEQY
TRBJ2-7 TRBV12-5 ASGLVRWFNMTTGRAGNYEQY
TRBJ2-1 TRBV4-1 ASSRGQAWGQF
TRBJ1-2 TRBV7-9 ASSCGPLVNYGYT
TRBJ2-3 TRBV6-1 ASSALWGQGKDTQY
TRBJ2-2 TRBV2 ASTLLVNTGELF
TRBJ2-7 TRBV28 ASRGGQGLREQY
TRBJ2-5 TRBV4-2 ASSQDRLGGKSQY
TRBJ2-2 TRBV7-6 ASSLGQGVNTGELF
TRBJ2-1 TRBV19 ASSGGAGGHSYNEQF
TRBJ1-2 TRBV11-2 ASSTRGYGYT
TRBJ2-5 TRBV7-9 ASSLGKAAQETQY
TRBJ2-1 TRBV28 ASSNCCGPRYNEQF
TRBJ2-7 TRBV30 AWGPRDVGLAGHEQY
TRBJ1-1 TRBV19 ASRAAGARNTEAF
TRBJ2-5 TRBV18 ASSPVGQGNGETQY
TRBJ2-1 TRBV5-1 ASSGATGGNNEQF
TRBJ1-1 TRBV28 ASSSATGEMNTEAF
TRBJ2-2 TRBV4-2 ASSSRLAGGYTGELF
TRBJ2-3 TRBV12-5 ASGLTRVKVTDTQY
TRBJ2-6 TRBV11-2 ASTFAGAGANVLT